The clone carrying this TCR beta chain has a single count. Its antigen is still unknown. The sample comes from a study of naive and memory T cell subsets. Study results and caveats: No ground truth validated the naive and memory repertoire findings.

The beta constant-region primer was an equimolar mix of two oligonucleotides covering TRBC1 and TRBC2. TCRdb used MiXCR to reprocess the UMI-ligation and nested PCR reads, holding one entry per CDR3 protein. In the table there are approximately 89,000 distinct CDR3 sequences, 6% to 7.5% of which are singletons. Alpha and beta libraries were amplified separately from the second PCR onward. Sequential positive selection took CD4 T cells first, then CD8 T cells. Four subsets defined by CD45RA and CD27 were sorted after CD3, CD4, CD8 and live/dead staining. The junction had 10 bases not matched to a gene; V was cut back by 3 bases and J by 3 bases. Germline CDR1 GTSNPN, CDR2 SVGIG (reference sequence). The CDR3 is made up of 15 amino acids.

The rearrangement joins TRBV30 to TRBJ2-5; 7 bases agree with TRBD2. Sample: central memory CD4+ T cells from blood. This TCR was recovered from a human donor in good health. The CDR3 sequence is CAWRRWGGEKETQYF. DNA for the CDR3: TGTGCCTGGAGAAGGTGGGGGGGAGAGAAAGAGACCCAGTACTTC. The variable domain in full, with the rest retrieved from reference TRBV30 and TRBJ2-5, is SQTIHQWPATLVQPVGSPLSLECTVEGTSNPNLYWYRQAAGRGLQLLFYSVGIGQISSEVPQNLSASRPQDRQFILSSKKLLLSDSGFYLCAWRRWGGEKETQYFGPGTRLLVL.